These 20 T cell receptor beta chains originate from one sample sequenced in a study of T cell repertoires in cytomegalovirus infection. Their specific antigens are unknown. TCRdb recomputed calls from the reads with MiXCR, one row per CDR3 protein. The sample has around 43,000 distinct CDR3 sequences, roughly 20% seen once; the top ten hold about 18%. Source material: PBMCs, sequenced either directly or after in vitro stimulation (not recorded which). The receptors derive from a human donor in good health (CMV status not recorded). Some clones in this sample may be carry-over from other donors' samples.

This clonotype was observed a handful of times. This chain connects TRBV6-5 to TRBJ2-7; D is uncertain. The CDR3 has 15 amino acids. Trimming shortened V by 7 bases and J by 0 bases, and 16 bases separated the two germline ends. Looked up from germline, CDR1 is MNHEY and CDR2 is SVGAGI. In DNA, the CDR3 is TGTGCCAGCACCCAAGGTGCCTCCAGCTCCTACGAGCAGTACTTC. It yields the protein CASTQGASSSYEQYF.

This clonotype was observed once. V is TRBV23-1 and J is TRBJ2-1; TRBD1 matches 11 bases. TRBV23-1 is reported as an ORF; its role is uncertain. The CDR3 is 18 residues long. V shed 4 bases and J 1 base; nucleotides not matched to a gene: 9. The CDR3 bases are TGCGCCAGCAGTCTTTATCCCGGGACAGGGGGTTCCTACAATGAGCAGTTCTTC. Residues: CASSLYPGTGGSYNEQFF.

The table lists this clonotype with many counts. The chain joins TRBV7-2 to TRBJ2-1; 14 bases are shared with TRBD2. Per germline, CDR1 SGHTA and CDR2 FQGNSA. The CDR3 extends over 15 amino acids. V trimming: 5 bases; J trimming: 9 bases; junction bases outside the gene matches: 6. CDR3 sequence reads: CASSAGLAGDVEQFF. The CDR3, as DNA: TGTGCCAGCAGCGCGGGACTAGCGGGAGATGTTGAGCAGTTCTTC.

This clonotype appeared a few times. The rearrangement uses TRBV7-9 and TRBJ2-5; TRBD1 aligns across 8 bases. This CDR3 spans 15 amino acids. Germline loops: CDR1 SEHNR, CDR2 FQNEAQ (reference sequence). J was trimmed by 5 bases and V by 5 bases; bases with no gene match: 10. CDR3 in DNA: TGTGCCAGCAGCCCAGAGAACGACAGGGGCGAGACCCAGTACTTC. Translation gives CASSPENDRGETQYF.

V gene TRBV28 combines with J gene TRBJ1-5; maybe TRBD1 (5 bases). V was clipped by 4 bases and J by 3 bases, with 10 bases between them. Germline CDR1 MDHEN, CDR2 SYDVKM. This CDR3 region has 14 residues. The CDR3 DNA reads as TGTGCCAGCAGTTCAACAGGTGCCAATCAGCCCCAGCATTTT. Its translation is CASSSTGANQPQHF. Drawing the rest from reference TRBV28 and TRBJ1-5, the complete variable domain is DVKVTQSSRYLVKRTGEKVFLECVQDMDHENMFWYRQDPGLGLRLIYFSYDVKMKEKGDIPEGYSVSREKKERFSLILESASTNQTSMYLCASSSTGANQPQHFGDGTRLSIL.

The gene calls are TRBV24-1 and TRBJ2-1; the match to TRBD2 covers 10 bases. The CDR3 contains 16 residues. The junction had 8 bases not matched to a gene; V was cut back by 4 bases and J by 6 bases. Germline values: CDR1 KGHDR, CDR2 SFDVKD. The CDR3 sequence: CATSDPSGRGGNEQFF. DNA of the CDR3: TGTGCCACCAGTGACCCAAGCGGGAGGGGGGGCAATGAGCAGTTCTTC.

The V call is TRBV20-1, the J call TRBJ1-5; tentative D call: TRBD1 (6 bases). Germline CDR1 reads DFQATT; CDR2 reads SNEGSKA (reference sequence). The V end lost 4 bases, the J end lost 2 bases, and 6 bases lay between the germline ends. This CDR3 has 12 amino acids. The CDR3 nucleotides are TGCAGTGCTAACAGGGGCAATCAGCCCCAGCATTTT. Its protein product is CSANRGNQPQHF.

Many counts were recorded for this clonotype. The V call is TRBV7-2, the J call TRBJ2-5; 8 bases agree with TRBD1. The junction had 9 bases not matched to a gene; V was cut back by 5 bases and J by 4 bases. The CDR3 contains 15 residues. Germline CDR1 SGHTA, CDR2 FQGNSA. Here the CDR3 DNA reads TGTGCCAGCAGCCCAACCACCGACAGGGGAGAGACCCAGTACTTC. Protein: CASSPTTDRGETQYF.

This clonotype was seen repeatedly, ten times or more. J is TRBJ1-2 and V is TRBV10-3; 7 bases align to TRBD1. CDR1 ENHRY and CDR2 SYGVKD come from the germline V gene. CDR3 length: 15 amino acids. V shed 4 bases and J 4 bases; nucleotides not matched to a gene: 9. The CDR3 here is CAISADRAGVYGYTF. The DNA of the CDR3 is TGTGCCATCAGTGCCGACAGGGCGGGGGTCTATGGCTACACCTTC.

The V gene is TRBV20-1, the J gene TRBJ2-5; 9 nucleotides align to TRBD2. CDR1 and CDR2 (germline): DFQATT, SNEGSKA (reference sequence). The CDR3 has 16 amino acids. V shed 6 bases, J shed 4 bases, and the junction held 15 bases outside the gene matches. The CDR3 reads CSAPIMVVAGAETQYF. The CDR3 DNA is TGCAGTGCCCCGATTATGGTAGTAGCGGGGGCAGAGACCCAGTACTTC.

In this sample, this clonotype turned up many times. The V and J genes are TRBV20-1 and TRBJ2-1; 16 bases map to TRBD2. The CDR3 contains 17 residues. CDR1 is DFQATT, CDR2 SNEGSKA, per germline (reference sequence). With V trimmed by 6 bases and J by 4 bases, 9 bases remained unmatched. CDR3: CSAPGGLAGGQYNEQFF. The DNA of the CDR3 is TGCAGTGCCCCCGGGGGACTAGCGGGGGGGCAGTACAATGAGCAGTTCTTC.

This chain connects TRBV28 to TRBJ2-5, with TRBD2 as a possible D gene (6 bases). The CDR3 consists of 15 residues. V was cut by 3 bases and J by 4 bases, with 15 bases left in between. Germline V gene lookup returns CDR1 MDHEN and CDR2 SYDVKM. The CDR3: CASSFTTSGSETQYF. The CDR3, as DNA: TGTGCCAGCAGTTTTACGACTAGTGGATCAGAGACCCAGTACTTC.

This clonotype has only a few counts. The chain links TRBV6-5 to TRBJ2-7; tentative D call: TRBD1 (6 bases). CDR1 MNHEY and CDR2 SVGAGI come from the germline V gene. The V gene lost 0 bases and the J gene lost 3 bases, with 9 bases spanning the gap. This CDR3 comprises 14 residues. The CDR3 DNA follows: TGTGCCAGCAGTTACTCGTGGGACAACTACGAGCAGTACTTC. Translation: CASSYSWDNYEQYF.

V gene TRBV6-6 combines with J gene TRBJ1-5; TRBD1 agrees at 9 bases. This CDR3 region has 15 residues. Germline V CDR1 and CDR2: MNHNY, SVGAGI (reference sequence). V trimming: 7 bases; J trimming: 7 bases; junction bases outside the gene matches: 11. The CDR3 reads CASTAFGTGKQPQHF. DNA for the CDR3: TGTGCCAGCACCGCGTTCGGGACAGGGAAACAGCCCCAGCATTTT.

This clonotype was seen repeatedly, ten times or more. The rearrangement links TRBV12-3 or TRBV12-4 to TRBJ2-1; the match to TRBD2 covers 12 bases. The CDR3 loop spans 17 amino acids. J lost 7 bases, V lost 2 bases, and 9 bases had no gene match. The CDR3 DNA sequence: TGTGCCAGCAGTTTATTTAAACTAGCGGGGGGTGGGAATGAGCAGTTCTTC. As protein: CASSLFKLAGGGNEQFF.

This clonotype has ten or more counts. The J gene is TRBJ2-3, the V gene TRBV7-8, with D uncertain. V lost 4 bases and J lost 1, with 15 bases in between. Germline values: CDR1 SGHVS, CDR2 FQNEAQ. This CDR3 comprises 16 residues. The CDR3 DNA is TGTGCCAGCAGCTACGACTGGGTTACAGGCACAGATACGCAGTATTTT. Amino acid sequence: CASSYDWVTGTDTQYF.

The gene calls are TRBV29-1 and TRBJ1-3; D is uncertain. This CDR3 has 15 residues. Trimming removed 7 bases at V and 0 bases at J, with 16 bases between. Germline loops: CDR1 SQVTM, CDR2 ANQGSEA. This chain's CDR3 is CSARAGSNSGNTIYF. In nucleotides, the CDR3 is TGCAGCGCCCGGGCGGGCTCCAACTCTGGAAACACCATATATTTT.

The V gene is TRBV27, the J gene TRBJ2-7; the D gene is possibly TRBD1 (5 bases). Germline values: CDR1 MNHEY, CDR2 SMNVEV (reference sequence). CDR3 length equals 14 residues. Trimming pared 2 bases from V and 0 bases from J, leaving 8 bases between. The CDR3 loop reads CASSLQGYSYEQYF. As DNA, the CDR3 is TGTGCCAGCAGTTTACAGGGCTACTCCTACGAGCAGTACTTC.

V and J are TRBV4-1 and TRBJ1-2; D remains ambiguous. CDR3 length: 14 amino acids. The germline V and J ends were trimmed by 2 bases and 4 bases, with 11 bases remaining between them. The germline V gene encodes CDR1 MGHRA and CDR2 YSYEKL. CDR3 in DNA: TGCGCCAGCAGCCAACGATCCGGCAGCTATGGCTACACCTTC. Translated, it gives CASSQRSGSYGYTF.

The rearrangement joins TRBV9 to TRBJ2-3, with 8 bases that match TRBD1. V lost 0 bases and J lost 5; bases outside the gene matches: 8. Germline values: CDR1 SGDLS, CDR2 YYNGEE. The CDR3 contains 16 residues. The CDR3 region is CASSVALTGAGDTQYF. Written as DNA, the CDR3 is TGTGCCAGCAGCGTAGCTCTGACAGGGGCTGGAGATACGCAGTATTTT.